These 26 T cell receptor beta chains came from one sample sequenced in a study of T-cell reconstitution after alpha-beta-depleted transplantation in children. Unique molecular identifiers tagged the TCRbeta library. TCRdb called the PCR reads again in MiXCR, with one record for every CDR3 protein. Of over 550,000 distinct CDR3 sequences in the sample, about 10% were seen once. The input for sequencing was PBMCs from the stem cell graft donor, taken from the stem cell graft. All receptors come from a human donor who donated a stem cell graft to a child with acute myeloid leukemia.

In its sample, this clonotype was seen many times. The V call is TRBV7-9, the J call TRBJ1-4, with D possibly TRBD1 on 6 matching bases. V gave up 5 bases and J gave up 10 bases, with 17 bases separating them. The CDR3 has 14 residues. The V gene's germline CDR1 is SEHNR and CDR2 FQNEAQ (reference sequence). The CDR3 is CASSPDREGGKLFF. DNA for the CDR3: TGTGCCAGCAGCCCGGATCGTGAGGGGGGAAAACTGTTTTTT.

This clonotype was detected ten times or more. The CDR3 DNA follows: TGTGCCACCAGTGGTCAACAGGGGATAGATACGCAGTATTTT. Protein: CATSGQQGIDTQYF. V gene TRBV24-1 combines with J gene TRBJ2-3, with 7 nucleotides matching TRBD1. The ends lost 5 bases at V and 5 bases at J; junction bases unmatched: 6. The CDR3 loop spans 14 amino acids. Germline CDR1 is KGHDR and CDR2 is SFDVKD.

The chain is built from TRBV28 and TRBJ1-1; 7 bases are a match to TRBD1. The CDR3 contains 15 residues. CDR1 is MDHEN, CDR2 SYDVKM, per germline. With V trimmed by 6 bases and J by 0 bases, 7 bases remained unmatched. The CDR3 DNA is TGTGCCAGCAGCAGGACGACAGGGATGAACACTGAAGCTTTCTTT. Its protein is CASSRTTGMNTEAFF.

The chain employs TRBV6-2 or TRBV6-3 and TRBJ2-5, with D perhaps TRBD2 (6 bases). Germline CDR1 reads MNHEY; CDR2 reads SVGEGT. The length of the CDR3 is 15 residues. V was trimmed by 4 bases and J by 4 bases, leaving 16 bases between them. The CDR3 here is CASSLAGNWGETQYF. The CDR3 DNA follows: TGTGCCAGCAGTTTGGCGGGAAACTGGGGAGAGACCCAGTACTTC.

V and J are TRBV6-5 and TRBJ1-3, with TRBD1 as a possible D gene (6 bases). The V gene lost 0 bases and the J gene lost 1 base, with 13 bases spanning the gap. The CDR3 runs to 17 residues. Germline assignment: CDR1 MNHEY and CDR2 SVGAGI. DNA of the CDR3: TGTGCCAGCAGTTACTCTGGCAGGGGCGGATCTGGAAACACCATATATTTT. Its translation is CASSYSGRGGSGNTIYF.

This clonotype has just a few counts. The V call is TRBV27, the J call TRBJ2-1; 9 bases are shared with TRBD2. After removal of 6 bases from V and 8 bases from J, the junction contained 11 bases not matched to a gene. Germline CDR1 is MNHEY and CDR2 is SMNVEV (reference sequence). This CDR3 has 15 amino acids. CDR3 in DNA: TGTGCCAGCAGCGGGGGGTCTAGCGGGAACTATGAGCAGTTCTTC. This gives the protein CASSGGSSGNYEQFF.

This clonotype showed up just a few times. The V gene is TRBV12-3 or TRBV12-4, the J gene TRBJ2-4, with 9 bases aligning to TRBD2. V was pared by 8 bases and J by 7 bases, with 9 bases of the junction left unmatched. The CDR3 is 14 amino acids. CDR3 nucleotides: TGTGCCAGCGGCACTTTAAGCGGGGGGAACATTCAGTACTTC. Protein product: CASGTLSGGNIQYF.

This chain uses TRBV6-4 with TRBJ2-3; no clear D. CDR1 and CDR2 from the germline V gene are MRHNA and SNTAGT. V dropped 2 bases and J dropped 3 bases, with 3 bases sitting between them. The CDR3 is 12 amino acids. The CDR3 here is CASSDQTDTQYF. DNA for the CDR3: TGTGCCAGCAGTGACCAAACAGATACGCAGTATTTT.

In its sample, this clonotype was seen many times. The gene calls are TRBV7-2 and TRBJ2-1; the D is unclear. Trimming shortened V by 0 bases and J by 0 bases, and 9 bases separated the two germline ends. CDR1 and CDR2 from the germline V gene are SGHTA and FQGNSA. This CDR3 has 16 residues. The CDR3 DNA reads TGTGCCAGCAGCTTAGCCGGTCCCAGCTCCTACAATGAGCAGTTCTTC. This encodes CASSLAGPSSYNEQFF.

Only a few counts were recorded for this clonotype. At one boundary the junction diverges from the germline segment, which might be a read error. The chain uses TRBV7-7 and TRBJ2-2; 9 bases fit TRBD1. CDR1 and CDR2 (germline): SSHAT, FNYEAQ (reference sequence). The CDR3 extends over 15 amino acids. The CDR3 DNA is TGTGCTAGCAGCTTAGGGACAGGGAAAGCCGGGGAGCTGTTTTTT. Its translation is CASSLGTGKAGELFF. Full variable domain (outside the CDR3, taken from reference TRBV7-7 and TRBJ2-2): GAGVSQSPRYKVTKRGQDVTLRCDPISSHATLYWYQQALGQGPEFLTYFNYEAQPDKSGLPSDRFSAERPEGSISTLTIQRTEQRDSAMYRCASSLGTGKAGELFFGEGSRLTVL.

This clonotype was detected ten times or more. CDR3 region: CARITGDSRVYNEQFF. As DNA, the CDR3 is TGTGCCAGGATCACTGGGGACTCCCGAGTGTACAATGAGCAGTTCTTC. The rearrangement joins TRBV9 to TRBJ2-1, with D possibly TRBD2 on 6 matching bases. The germline V and J ends were trimmed by 8 bases and 4 bases, with 22 bases remaining between them. The CDR3 is 16 amino acids. CDR1 is SGDLS and CDR2 is YYNGEE in the germline V gene.

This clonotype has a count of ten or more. The CDR3 is CASTRDRGYNEQFF. The CDR3 nucleotides are TGTGCCAGCACCCGGGACAGGGGTTACAATGAGCAGTTCTTC. V is TRBV28 and J is TRBJ2-1, with TRBD1 matching 10 bases. J gave up 4 bases and V 7 bases, and 4 bases lay outside the gene matches. CDR3 size: 14 residues. Germline V gene sequence: CDR1 MDHEN, CDR2 SYDVKM. Full variable domain (outside the CDR3, taken from reference TRBV28 and TRBJ2-1): DVKVTQSSRYLVKRTGEKVFLECVQDMDHENMFWYRQDPGLGLRLIYFSYDVKMKEKGDIPEGYSVSREKKERFSLILESASTNQTSMYLCASTRDRGYNEQFFGPGTRLTVL.

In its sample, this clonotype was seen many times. CDR3 protein: CASSSSRGFEQYF. In DNA form, the CDR3 reads TGTGCCAGCAGCTCCTCGCGGGGTTTCGAGCAGTACTTC. The rearrangement links TRBV7-9 to TRBJ2-7; D is perhaps TRBD2 (6 bases). The germline V gene encodes CDR1 SEHNR and CDR2 FQNEAQ (reference sequence). With 4 bases removed from V and 6 bases from J, the gap between germline ends came to 13 bases. The CDR3 is 13 residues long.

This CDR3 is CASSLIGSSNQPQHF. CDR3 sequence (DNA): TGTGCCAGCAGCTTAATCGGATCTAGCAATCAGCCCCAGCATTTT. The V gene is TRBV7-2, the J gene TRBJ1-5, with no clear D. This CDR3 has 15 residues. V was pared by 2 bases and J by 0 bases, with 8 bases between. The germline gives CDR1 SGHTA, CDR2 FQGNSA.

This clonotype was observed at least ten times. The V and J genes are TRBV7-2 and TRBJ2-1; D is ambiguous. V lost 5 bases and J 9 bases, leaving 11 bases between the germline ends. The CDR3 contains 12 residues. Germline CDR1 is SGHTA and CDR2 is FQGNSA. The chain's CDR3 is CASSPRQSEQFF. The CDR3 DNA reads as TGTGCCAGCAGCCCCCGGCAGTCTGAGCAGTTCTTC.

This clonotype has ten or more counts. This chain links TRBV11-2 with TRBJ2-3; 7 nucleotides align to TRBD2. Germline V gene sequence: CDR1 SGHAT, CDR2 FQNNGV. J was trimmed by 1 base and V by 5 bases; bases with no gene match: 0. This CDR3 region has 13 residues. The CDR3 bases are TGTGCCAGCAGCGGGAGGGGCACAGATACGCAGTATTTT. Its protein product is CASSGRGTDTQYF.

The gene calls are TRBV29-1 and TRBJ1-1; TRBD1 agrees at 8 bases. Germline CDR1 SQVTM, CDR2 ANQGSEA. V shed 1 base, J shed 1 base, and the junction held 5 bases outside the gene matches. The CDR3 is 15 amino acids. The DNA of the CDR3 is TGCAGCGTTGAAGGTCGACAGGGGAGGAACACTGAAGCTTTCTTT. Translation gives CSVEGRQGRNTEAFF.

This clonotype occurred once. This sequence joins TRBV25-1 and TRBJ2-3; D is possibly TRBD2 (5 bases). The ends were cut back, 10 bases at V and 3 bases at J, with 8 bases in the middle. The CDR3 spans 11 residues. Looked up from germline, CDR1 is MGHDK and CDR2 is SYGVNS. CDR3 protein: CATGETDTQYF. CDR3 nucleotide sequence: TGTGCCACCGGGGAGACAGATACGCAGTATTTT.

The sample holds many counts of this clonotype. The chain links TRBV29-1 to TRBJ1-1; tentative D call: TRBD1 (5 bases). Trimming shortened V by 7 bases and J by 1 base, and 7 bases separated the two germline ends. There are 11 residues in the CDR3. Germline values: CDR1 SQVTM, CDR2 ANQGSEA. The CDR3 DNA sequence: TGCAGCGGGGACCCGAACACTGAAGCTTTCTTT. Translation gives CSGDPNTEAFF.

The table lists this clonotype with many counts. This chain's CDR3 is CASSYARATNTGELFF. CDR3 bases: TGTGCCAGCAGTTACGCCAGGGCGACAAACACCGGGGAGCTGTTTTTT. This chain links TRBV6-5 with TRBJ2-2; D possibly corresponds to TRBD1 (5 bases). From germline, CDR1 is MNHEY and CDR2 SVGAGI. V shed 2 bases and J shed 2 bases, with 12 bases lying between them. CDR3 length: 16 residues.

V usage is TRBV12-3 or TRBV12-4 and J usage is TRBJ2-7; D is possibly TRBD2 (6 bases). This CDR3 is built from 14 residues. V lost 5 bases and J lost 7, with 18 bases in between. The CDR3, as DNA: TGTGCCAGCAGTCCCCCCTTGCGGGATGATGAGCAGTACTTC. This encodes CASSPPLRDDEQYF.

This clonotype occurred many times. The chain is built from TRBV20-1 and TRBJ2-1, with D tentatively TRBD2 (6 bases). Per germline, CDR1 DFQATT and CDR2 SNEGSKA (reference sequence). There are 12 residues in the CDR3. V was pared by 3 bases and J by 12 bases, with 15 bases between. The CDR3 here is CSARSLAYGQFF. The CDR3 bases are TGCAGTGCTAGGTCTCTAGCGTATGGGCAGTTCTTC.

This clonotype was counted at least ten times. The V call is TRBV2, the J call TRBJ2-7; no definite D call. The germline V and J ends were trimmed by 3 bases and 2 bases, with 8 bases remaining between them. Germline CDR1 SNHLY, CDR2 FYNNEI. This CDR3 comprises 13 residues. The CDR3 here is CASSEGGAYEQYF. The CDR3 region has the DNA TGTGCCAGCAGTGAGGGCGGAGCCTACGAGCAGTACTTC. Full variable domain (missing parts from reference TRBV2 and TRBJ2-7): EPEVTQTPSHQVTQMGQEVILRCVPISNHLYFYWYRQILGQKVEFLVSFYNNEISEKSEIFDDQFSVERPDGSNFTLKIRSTKLEDSAMYFCASSEGGAYEQYFGPGTRLTVT.

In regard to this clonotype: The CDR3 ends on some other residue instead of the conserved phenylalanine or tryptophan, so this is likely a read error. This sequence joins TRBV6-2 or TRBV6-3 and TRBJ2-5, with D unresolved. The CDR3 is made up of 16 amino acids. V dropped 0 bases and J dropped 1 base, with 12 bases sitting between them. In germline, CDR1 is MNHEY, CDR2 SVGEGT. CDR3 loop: CASSYSVGVGQETQYL. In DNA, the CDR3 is TGTGCCAGCAGTTACTCCGTTGGTGTAGGCCAAGAGACCCAGTACTTG.

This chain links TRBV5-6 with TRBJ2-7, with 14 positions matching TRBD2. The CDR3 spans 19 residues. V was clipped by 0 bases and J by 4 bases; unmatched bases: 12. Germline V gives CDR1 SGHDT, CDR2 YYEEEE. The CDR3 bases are TGTGCCAGCAGCTTGGGGGGACTAGCGGGGGCTTCTCCCTGGTACGAGCAGTACTTC. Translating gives CASSLGGLAGASPWYEQYF.

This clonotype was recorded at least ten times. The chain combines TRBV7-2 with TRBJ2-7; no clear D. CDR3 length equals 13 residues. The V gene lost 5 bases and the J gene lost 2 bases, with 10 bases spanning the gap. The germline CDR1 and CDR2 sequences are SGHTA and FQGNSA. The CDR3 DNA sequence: TGTGCCAGCAGCAAAAAGCTAGCCTACGAGCAGTACTTC. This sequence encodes CASSKKLAYEQYF.